What follows are 26 T cell receptor beta chains derived from one specimen sequenced in a study of cytotoxic CD8 clonotypes in ibrutinib-treated CLL. Here immunoSEQ multiplex PCR was the method, and the copy in TCRdb shows in-frame clones only, minus some. Of about 140,000 clones in the sample, roughly 77% are singletons; the top ten hold around 30%. The sequencing used PBMCs, collected after 12 months of ibrutinib treatment. Receptors were obtained from a human donor with chronic lymphocytic leukemia.

This rearrangement joins TRBV4-1 to TRBJ1-4, with D perhaps matching TRBD1 (6 bases). V lost 8 bases and J lost 1, with 29 bases in between. CDR1 MGHRA and CDR2 YSYEKL come from the germline V gene. The CDR3 spans 20 residues. CDR3 residues: CASRATMGRGISVTNEKLFF. Written as DNA, the CDR3 is TGCGCCAGCCGGGCCACAATGGGCAGGGGAATCTCGGTAACTAATGAAAAACTGTTTTTT.

The V call is TRBV28, the J call TRBJ2-5, with 11 bases that match TRBD2. CDR1 is MDHEN, CDR2 SYDVKM, per germline. Trimming took 3 bases from V and 5 from J; bases not matched to a gene: 8. CDR3 length: 16 residues. The CDR3 spells CASSLWVAGGLETQYF. CDR3 nucleotide sequence: TGTGCCAGCAGTTTGTGGGTAGCGGGGGGGCTGGAGACCCAGTACTTC.

The chain uses TRBV18 and TRBJ1-6; no firm D call. The CDR3 contains 16 residues. The germline CDR1 and CDR2 sequences are KGHSH and LQKENI. V lost 5 bases and J lost 1, with 12 bases in between. CDR3 sequence (DNA): TGTGCCAGCTCAACCATAGAAGCGTCCTATAATTCACCCCTCCACTTT. Encoded protein: CASSTIEASYNSPLHF.

The chain is built from TRBV28 and TRBJ1-5, with D possibly being TRBD1 (6 bases). Trimming took off 8 bases at V and 7 bases at J, with 21 bases between the two ends. CDR1 and CDR2 from the germline V gene are MDHEN and SYDVKM. The CDR3 contains 15 residues. CDR3 loop: CASQGGGRGGQPQHF. DNA for the CDR3: TGTGCCAGCCAGGGCGGAGGGCGAGGGGGACAGCCCCAGCATTTT.

The genes are TRBV5-4 and TRBJ2-7; 11 positions agree with TRBD2. The CDR3 sequence is 15 residues long. CDR1 and CDR2 (germline): SGHNT, YYREEE (reference sequence). J gave up 2 bases and V 4 bases, and 5 bases lay outside the gene matches. CDR3 nucleotides: TGTGCCAGCAGCCCCAGGACTAGCGGGCCCTACGAGCAGTACTTC. This codes for CASSPRTSGPYEQYF.

The chain combines TRBV6-4 with TRBJ2-1, with 9 bases identical to TRBD2. V lost 3 bases to trimming and J lost 9 bases; unmatched junction nucleotides: 9. The CDR3 length is 15 residues. Germline CDR1 and CDR2: MRHNA and SNTAGT. CDR3 region: CASSDLVAGVGEQFF. The CDR3 DNA is TGTGCCAGCAGTGATTTGGTAGCGGGAGTCGGTGAGCAGTTCTTC.

The chain combines TRBV9 with TRBJ2-3; perhaps TRBD2 as D (6 bases). V lost 0 bases to trimming and J lost 1 base, with 12 bases between them. Germline assignment: CDR1 SGDLS and CDR2 YYNGEE. The CDR3 spans 16 residues. The CDR3 sequence is CASSVAGAYRTDTQYF. DNA of the CDR3: TGTGCCAGCAGCGTAGCGGGAGCTTATCGCACAGATACGCAGTATTTT.

The genes are TRBV18 and TRBJ2-7; D uncertain. The CDR3 consists of 13 residues. Germline-derived CDR1 and CDR2 are KGHSH and LQKENI. Trimming took off 0 bases at V and 3 bases at J, with 6 bases between the two ends. The CDR3 protein is CASSPPHNYEQYF. CDR3 DNA: TGTGCCAGCTCACCACCCCACAACTACGAGCAGTACTTC.

The V and J genes are TRBV7-9 and TRBJ2-5; no firm D call. Germline V gene lookup returns CDR1 SEHNR and CDR2 FQNEAQ (reference sequence). The CDR3 extends over 14 amino acids. V dropped 4 bases and J dropped 7 bases, with 16 bases sitting between them. The CDR3 DNA is TGTGCCAGCAGCTACAGCTCCCGGTTGGGGACCCAGTACTTC. Encoded protein: CASSYSSRLGTQYF.

The gene calls are TRBV6-5 and TRBJ2-1; D remains unclear. The CDR3 runs to 14 residues. Germline assignment: CDR1 MNHEY and CDR2 SVGAGI. V lost 6 bases and J lost 7, with 16 bases in between. This chain's CDR3 is CASSRQATWNEQFF. The DNA for the CDR3 is TGTGCCAGCAGCCGTCAGGCCACCTGGAATGAGCAGTTCTTC.

The chain carries TRBV27 and TRBJ2-7; D perhaps matches TRBD1 (5 bases). The V and J ends lost 5 bases and 4 bases respectively, with 15 bases between them. CDR1 and CDR2 (germline): MNHEY, SMNVEV (reference sequence). This CDR3 comprises 14 residues. The CDR3 bases are TGTGCCAGCAGTGCAGGGTATGTAATGTACGAGCAGTACTTC. Amino acid sequence: CASSAGYVMYEQYF.

This sequence joins TRBV7-3 and TRBJ2-1, with 11 bases fitting TRBD2. This CDR3 is built from 19 residues. Germline V CDR1 and CDR2: SGHTA, FQGTGA. The V gene end was trimmed by 2 bases and the J gene end by 4 bases; junction bases not matched to a gene: 13. CDR3 amino acids: CASSLPWISGRARYNEQFF. As DNA, the CDR3 is TGTGCCAGCAGCTTACCCTGGATTAGCGGGAGGGCCAGATACAATGAGCAGTTCTTC.

The V call is TRBV4-2, the J call TRBJ2-1, with D perhaps TRBD2 (8 bases). The germline V gene encodes CDR1 LGHNA and CDR2 YNFKEQ. The length of the CDR3 is 18 residues. The V gene lost 1 base and the J gene lost 1 base, with 17 bases spanning the gap. The chain's CDR3 is CASSQGQGGGRSYNEQFF. In DNA form, the CDR3 reads TGTGCCAGCAGCCAAGGCCAGGGGGGCGGGAGGTCCTACAATGAGCAGTTCTTC.

This sequence joins TRBV30 and TRBJ1-5, with D unresolved. Trimming took off 3 bases at V and 4 bases at J, with 10 bases between the two ends. Germline CDR1 and CDR2: GTSNPN and SVGIG (reference sequence). The CDR3 loop spans 13 amino acids. The CDR3 coding sequence is TGTGCCTGGAGGGAGGAAGGGAATCAGCCCCAGCATTTT. It yields the protein CAWREEGNQPQHF.

This clone was observed at least ten times. This chain joins TRBV4-2 and TRBJ2-1, with no clear D. Trimming shortened V by 0 bases and J by 10 bases, and 10 bases separated the two germline ends. The CDR3 loop spans 13 amino acids. CDR1 LGHNA and CDR2 YNFKEQ come from the germline V gene. In DNA, the CDR3 is TGTGCCAGCAGCCAAGATAAGCGCCAGGAGCAGTTCTTC. This sequence encodes CASSQDKRQEQFF.

The gene calls are TRBV6-6 and TRBJ2-7; D is uncertain. The CDR3 loop spans 15 amino acids. Per germline, CDR1 MNHNY and CDR2 SVGAGI (reference sequence). The V and J ends lost 2 bases and 4 bases respectively, with 15 bases between them. CDR3 coding DNA: TGTGCCAGCAGTTACGCCCGAACGGGCAGATACGAGCAGTACTTC. It yields the protein CASSYARTGRYEQYF.

Only one count was recorded for this clone. CDR3: CASSLGTGGVNTQYF. The DNA for the CDR3 is TGTGCCAGCAGCTTGGGTACAGGGGGCGTAAATACGCAGTATTTT. V is TRBV7-3 and J is TRBJ2-3; 9 nucleotides match TRBD1. The germline CDR1 and CDR2 sequences are SGHTA and FQGTGA. V lost 3 bases to trimming and J lost 7 bases; unmatched junction nucleotides: 8. The CDR3 is 15 residues long. Supplemented by reference TRBV7-3 and TRBJ2-3, the full variable domain reads GAGVSQTPSNKVTEKGKYVELRCDPISGHTALYWYRQSLGQGPEFLIYFQGTGAADDSGLPNDRFFAVRPEGSVSTLKIQRTERGDSAVYLCASSLGTGGVNTQYFGPGTRLTVL.

This clone has a single count. The chain carries TRBV12-5 and TRBJ2-7, with 11 nucleotides matching TRBD1. Trimming took 4 bases from V and 3 from J; bases not matched to a gene: 20. Per germline, CDR1 LGHNT and CDR2 FRNRAP. The CDR3 contains 20 residues. CDR3: CASGSSILSGTGGLSYEQYF. The CDR3 bases are TGTGCTAGTGGTTCATCGATCCTGAGTGGGACAGGGGGGTTGAGCTACGAGCAGTACTTC.

The table lists this clone with many counts. This chain links TRBV7-8 with TRBJ1-1; D remains unclear. Germline V gene sequence: CDR1 SGHVS, CDR2 FQNEAQ. With 1 base removed from V and 0 bases from J, the gap between germline ends came to 12 bases. The CDR3 is made up of 16 amino acids. This CDR3 reads CASSLVGGNLNTEAFF. In nucleotides, the CDR3 is TGTGCCAGCAGCTTAGTGGGTGGCAATCTGAACACTGAAGCTTTCTTT.

Note on this clone: The junction shows a germline mismatch at one end, possibly a read error. This chain connects TRBV11-2 to TRBJ1-2; D unresolved. Germline assignment: CDR1 SGHAT and CDR2 FQNNGV. The length of the CDR3 is 11 residues. Here the CDR3 DNA reads TGTGCCAGCAGCTTGGGTGGTAGAGCGAGGTTC. This encodes CASSLGGRARF.

The rearrangement links TRBV27 to TRBJ2-3, with D hard to call. From germline, CDR1 is MNHEY and CDR2 SMNVEV (reference sequence). The CDR3 length is 15 residues. V was cut by 0 bases and J by 6 bases, with 13 bases left in between. CDR3 bases: TGTGCCAGCAGTTTATCGCGAAGGCTATGGGATACGCAGTATTTT. Its translation is CASSLSRRLWDTQYF.

This clone was observed a few times. The V and J genes are TRBV5-6 and TRBJ1-1; possibly TRBD1 for D (5 bases). Per the germline V gene, CDR1 is SGHDT and CDR2 is YYEEEE. The CDR3 covers 13 residues. V gave up 2 bases and J gave up 5 bases, with 10 bases separating them. The CDR3 region is CASSFTGGTEAFF. CDR3 bases: TGTGCCAGCAGCTTTACTGGGGGGACTGAAGCTTTCTTT.

The chain carries TRBV23-1 and TRBJ2-3, with 8 bases aligning to TRBD1. TRBV23-1 is sorted into the ORF group, with uncertain function. With V trimmed by 2 bases and J by 3 bases, 13 bases remained unmatched. There are 18 residues in the CDR3. The CDR3 nucleotides read TGCGCCAGCAGTCAACAACAAGCGGAGACAGGGGAAACAGATACGCAGTATTTT. Its translation is CASSQQQAETGETDTQYF.

V is TRBV30 and J is TRBJ2-7, with D perhaps matching TRBD2 (5 bases). Germline V CDR1 and CDR2: GTSNPN, SVGIG (reference sequence). CDR3 length equals 14 residues. The V and J ends lost 0 bases and 4 bases respectively, with 13 bases between them. The CDR3 region is CAWSVGGNAYEQYF. The CDR3 DNA reads TGTGCCTGGAGTGTAGGAGGTAATGCTTACGAGCAGTACTTC.

This clone occurred once. Mismatch with germline at one junction end may stem from a read error. The chain links TRBV10-3 to TRBJ2-1, with TRBD2 matching 10 bases. Germline V gene sequence: CDR1 ENHRY, CDR2 SYGVKD. The CDR3 is made up of 15 amino acids. CDR3 bases: TGTGCCATCACTGAGCGGGAGGGCATCTACAATGAGCAGTTCTTC. Protein product: CAITEREGIYNEQFF.

The chain recombines TRBV19 with TRBJ1-2; TRBD1 agrees at 9 bases. The CDR3 covers 16 residues. The J segment lost 0 bases and the V segment lost 7 bases, leaving 9 bases of the junction unmatched. Germline CDR1 is LNHDA and CDR2 is SQIVND (reference sequence). The CDR3 region is CASTSAGQGPNYGYTF. The CDR3 nucleotides are TGTGCCAGTACTTCCGCCGGACAGGGGCCTAACTATGGCTACACCTTC.